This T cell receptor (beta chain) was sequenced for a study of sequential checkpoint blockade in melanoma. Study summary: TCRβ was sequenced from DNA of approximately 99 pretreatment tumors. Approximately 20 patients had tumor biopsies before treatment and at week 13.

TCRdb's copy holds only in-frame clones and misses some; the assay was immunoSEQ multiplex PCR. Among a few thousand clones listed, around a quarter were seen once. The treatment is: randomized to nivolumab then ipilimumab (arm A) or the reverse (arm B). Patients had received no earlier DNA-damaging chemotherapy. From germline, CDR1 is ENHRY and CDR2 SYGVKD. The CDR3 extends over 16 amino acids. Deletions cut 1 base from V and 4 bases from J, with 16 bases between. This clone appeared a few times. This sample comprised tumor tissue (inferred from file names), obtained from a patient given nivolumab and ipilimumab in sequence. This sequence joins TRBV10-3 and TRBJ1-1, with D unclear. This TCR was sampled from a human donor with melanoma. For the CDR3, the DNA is TGTGCCATCAGTGAGTTTTTGCGTGGCAGAATCACTGAAGCTTTCTTT. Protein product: CAISEFLRGRITEAFF.